A single sample is the source of the 27 T cell receptor beta chains below, sequenced in a study of blood T cells in healthy people across ages. Primers used in a second PCR of roughly 7 to 11 cycles were a sample-barcoded 5' primer and a J-beta primer mix. MiXCR, applied by TCRdb to the 5' RACE reads, yields one record per CDR3 protein. The sample records about 970,000 distinct CDR3 sequences, roughly 50% being singletons. Material for sequencing was blood. These TCRs come from a woman in her fifties or sixties in good health.

The V call is TRBV20-1, the J call TRBJ2-7; D is possibly TRBD1 or TRBD2 (5 bases each). Germline V gene lookup returns CDR1 DFQATT and CDR2 SNEGSKA (reference sequence). The V and J ends lost 6 bases and 3 bases respectively, with 15 bases between them. CDR3 length: 13 residues. DNA of the CDR3: TGCAGTGCCACCCGGGACCTAAACTACGAGCAGTACTTC. This gives the protein CSATRDLNYEQYF.

The gene calls are TRBV6-1 and TRBJ2-5, with unresolved D. Germline V CDR1 and CDR2: MNHNS, SASEGT. Trimming took off 4 bases at V and 11 bases at J, with 14 bases between the two ends. The CDR3 covers 12 residues. The CDR3 DNA follows: TGTGCCAGCAGTGGGATCGACAATGAGCAGTACTTC. Translating gives CASSGIDNEQYF.

The rearrangement uses TRBV11-2 and TRBJ1-4; possible D gene TRBD1, 5 bases. Germline CDR1 is SGHAT and CDR2 is FQNNGV. CDR3 size: 14 residues. V dropped 3 bases and J dropped 11 bases, with 16 bases sitting between them. Here the CDR3 DNA reads TGTGCCAGCAGCTTGGGGGGAGACGTCGGCAAACTGTTTTTT. Protein sequence: CASSLGGDVGKLFF.

The rearrangement uses TRBV6-2 or TRBV6-3 and TRBJ2-1; 7 positions agree with TRBD2. CDR3 length equals 14 residues. V lost 2 bases, J lost 6 bases, and 4 bases stayed unmatched. Germline CDR1 and CDR2: MNHEY and SVGEGT. The CDR3 here is CASSYPGTTNEQFF. The CDR3 DNA is TGTGCCAGCAGTTACCCAGGGACTACCAATGAGCAGTTCTTC.

For the CDR3, the DNA is TGCGCCAGCAGCTTCGGGACAGGGTGGAATGAAAAACTGTTTTTT. Its protein is CASSFGTGWNEKLFF. The chain links TRBV5-1 to TRBJ1-4; 9 positions match TRBD1. The CDR3 runs 15 residues. In germline, CDR1 is SGHRS, CDR2 YFSETQ. The J segment lost 5 bases and the V segment lost 2 bases, leaving 4 bases of the junction unmatched.

This clonotype was found a few times. V and J are TRBV13 and TRBJ2-5, with TRBD2 identical over 7 bases. Losses at the gene ends were 3 bases for V and 3 bases for J; bases not matched to a gene: 1. Germline loops: CDR1 PRHDT, CDR2 FYEKMQ (reference sequence). The CDR3 has 13 residues. CDR3 sequence: CASSFLAEETQYF. The CDR3 nucleotides are TGTGCCAGCAGCTTTCTAGCGGAAGAGACCCAGTACTTC.

This sequence joins TRBV7-8 and TRBJ2-5; weak D call: TRBD1 (6 bases). The CDR3 is 16 amino acids. V was pared by 0 bases and J by 4 bases, with 15 bases between. Germline CDR1 and CDR2: SGHVS and FQNEAQ. The CDR3 here is CASSLAGNRVSETQYF. In nucleotides, the CDR3 is TGTGCCAGCAGCTTAGCCGGCAACAGGGTGTCAGAGACCCAGTACTTC.

The chain couples TRBV5-1 to TRBJ1-1; D not resolved. The CDR3 contains 15 residues. V was clipped by 0 bases and J by 1 base, with 10 bases between them. Germline-derived CDR1 and CDR2 are SGHRS and YFSETQ. CDR3 in DNA: TGCGCCAGCAGCTTGGTCGGACGAGAGAACACTGAAGCTTTCTTT. Protein: CASSLVGRENTEAFF.

This chain connects TRBV2 to TRBJ2-3; perhaps D is TRBD1 or TRBD2 (5 bases each). The CDR3 loop spans 12 amino acids. CDR1 and CDR2 from the germline V gene are SNHLY and FYNNEI. The V gene lost 4 bases and the J gene lost 14 bases, with 16 bases spanning the gap. CDR3 sequence: CASSVAGRVVYF. The CDR3 DNA sequence: TGTGCCAGCAGTGTGGCAGGGCGGGTAGTGTATTTT.

V gene TRBV5-1 combines with J gene TRBJ2-5; TRBD2 matches 10 bases. Germline CDR1 reads SGHRS; CDR2 reads YFSETQ. V was clipped by 2 bases and J by 5 bases; unmatched bases: 6. The CDR3 has 15 amino acids. The CDR3 is CASSLPLAGRETQYF. CDR3 sequence (DNA): TGCGCCAGCAGCTTACCACTAGCGGGACGGGAGACCCAGTACTTC.

Turning to this clonotype: At one boundary the junction diverges from the germline segment, which might be a read error. The gene calls are TRBV10-3 and TRBJ2-1; D not resolved. This CDR3 comprises 13 residues. CDR1 and CDR2 from the germline V gene are ENHRY and SYGVKD. DNA for the CDR3: TGTACCATCAGTGAAAGTCCGGGCAATGAGCAGTTCTTC. As protein: CTISESPGNEQFF.

The chain employs TRBV12-3 or TRBV12-4 and TRBJ1-2; D is uncertain. CDR3 length: 13 amino acids. V was trimmed by 1 base and J by 6 bases, leaving 9 bases between them. The DNA of the CDR3 is TGTGCCAGCAGTTTAGTTGAGGGCCATGGCTACACCTTC. Translated: CASSLVEGHGYTF.

The rearrangement uses TRBV28 and TRBJ2-5; D remains ambiguous. Germline values: CDR1 MDHEN, CDR2 SYDVKM. V shed 7 bases and J shed 4 bases, with 13 bases lying between them. There are 13 residues in the CDR3. CDR3 bases: TGTGCCAGCATCTCGGGTGGTCGAGAGACCCAGTACTTC. The encoded protein is CASISGGRETQYF.

This chain links TRBV7-9 with TRBJ2-1, with 7 bases that match TRBD1. V trimming: 5 bases; J trimming: 4 bases; junction bases outside the gene matches: 14. This CDR3 is 17 amino acids long. Germline assignment: CDR1 SEHNR and CDR2 FQNEAQ (reference sequence). The CDR3 sequence is CASSDFMQTGLYNEQFF. The CDR3 nucleotides are TGTGCCAGCAGCGATTTTATGCAGACAGGGCTATACAATGAGCAGTTCTTC.

This clonotype showed up just a few times. This rearrangement joins TRBV15 to TRBJ2-3, with no clear D. Trimming removed 9 bases at V and 2 bases at J, with 12 bases between. The CDR3 is 13 amino acids. The germline V gene encodes CDR1 LNHNV and CDR2 YYDKDF (reference sequence). The CDR3 coding sequence is TGTGCCACTTCGACAAGGTACACAGATACGCAGTATTTT. Translating it yields CATSTRYTDTQYF.

This clonotype was seen only a few times. V usage is TRBV27 and J usage is TRBJ2-1; 8 nucleotides agree with TRBD2. The length of the CDR3 is 16 residues. The germline CDR1 and CDR2 sequences are MNHEY and SMNVEV (reference sequence). Losses at the gene ends were 6 bases for V and 3 bases for J; bases not matched to a gene: 10. The CDR3 region is CASSLLAGSGYNEQFF. For the CDR3, the DNA is TGTGCCAGCAGCCTCTTAGCGGGATCGGGCTACAATGAGCAGTTCTTC.

There are a few counts of this clonotype. The chain combines TRBV12-3 or TRBV12-4 with TRBJ2-1; 8 nucleotides match TRBD2. V gave up 3 bases and J gave up 2 bases; unmatched junction bases: 3. This CDR3 has 15 residues. The CDR3 DNA reads as TGTGCCAGCAGTTTTAGCGGGGCGGCCTACAATGAGCAGTTCTTC. This translates into CASSFSGAAYNEQFF.

The CDR3 DNA is TGTGCCAGCAGCTTGGGGGATAGGTGGGGTACTAACTCCTACAATGAGCAGTTCTTC. Protein: CASSLGDRWGTNSYNEQFF. This chain connects TRBV7-9 to TRBJ2-1; D may correspond to TRBD1 or TRBD2 (5 bases each). The CDR3 contains 19 residues. V was shortened by 3 bases and J by 0 bases, with 21 bases between the two germline ends. The germline CDR1 and CDR2 sequences are SEHNR and FQNEAQ (reference sequence). The entire variable domain, with the rest obtained from reference TRBV7-9 and TRBJ2-1, is as follows: DTGVSQNPRHKITKRGQNVTFRCDPISEHNRLYWYRQTLGQGPEFLTYFQNEAQLEKSRLLSDRFSAERPKGSFSTLEIQRTEQGDSAMYLCASSLGDRWGTNSYNEQFFGPGTRLTVL.

The chain uses TRBV27 and TRBJ1-1, with 9 nucleotides matching TRBD1. The CDR3 extends over 15 amino acids. The germline V gene encodes CDR1 MNHEY and CDR2 SMNVEV (reference sequence). With V trimmed by 2 bases and J by 2 bases, 3 bases remained unmatched. CDR3 nucleotide sequence: TGTGCCAGCAGTTTAGAACAGGGGGCCAACACTGAAGCTTTCTTT. It encodes CASSLEQGANTEAFF.

V usage is TRBV6-6 and J usage is TRBJ1-5; no reliable D call. V dropped 5 bases and J dropped 4 bases, with 12 bases sitting between them. Germline CDR1 MNHNY, CDR2 SVGAGI (reference sequence). CDR3 length: 14 amino acids. Written as DNA, the CDR3 is TGTGCCAGCAGTCTGCATTATAATAATCAGCCCCAGCATTTT. It specifies CASSLHYNNQPQHF.

Concerning this clonotype itself: The junction shows a germline mismatch at one end, possibly a read error. This chain connects TRBV7-2 to TRBJ2-5; D is perhaps TRBD2 (5 bases). The closer fit of TRBJ2-7 to the DNA end suggests the J call may be wrong. This CDR3 comprises 11 residues. Germline CDR1 and CDR2: SGHTA and FQGNSA. DNA for the CDR3: TGTGCCAACAGCGCGGGCTACGAGCAGTACTTC. Amino acid sequence: CANSAGYEQYF.

This clonotype has a handful of counts. The chain employs TRBV4-3 and TRBJ2-1; a weak D match, TRBD2 (5 bases). V lost 4 bases, J lost 10 bases, and 20 bases lay in between. Germline loops: CDR1 LGHNA, CDR2 YSLEER. The CDR3 totals 15 residues. CDR3 loop: CASSRSFGGNREQFF. In DNA form, the CDR3 reads TGCGCCAGCAGCCGATCCTTTGGAGGTAACAGAGAGCAGTTCTTC.

This sequence joins TRBV6-6 and TRBJ1-2; no firm D call. V was shortened by 6 bases and J by 4 bases, with 12 bases between the two germline ends. This CDR3 is 13 amino acids long. Looked up from germline, CDR1 is MNHNY and CDR2 is SVGAGI (reference sequence). The CDR3 here is CASSPVSGYGYTF. DNA for the CDR3: TGTGCCAGCAGCCCGGTTTCGGGCTATGGCTACACCTTC.

This clonotype was recorded once. The CDR3 bases are TGCAGTGCTCTTAAGCGGGAGGGAACCTACGAGCAGTACTTC. This gives the protein CSALKREGTYEQYF. The V gene is TRBV20-1, the J gene TRBJ2-7, with 10 bases identical to TRBD2. Per the germline V gene, CDR1 is DFQATT and CDR2 is SNEGSKA (reference sequence). This CDR3 is 14 amino acids long. J gave up 2 bases and V 5 bases, and 6 bases lay outside the gene matches.

The gene calls are TRBV20-1 and TRBJ2-1, with D perhaps TRBD1 (8 bases). The germline gives CDR1 DFQATT, CDR2 SNEGSKA (reference sequence). The CDR3 is 20 amino acids. The V end lost 3 bases, the J end lost 5 bases, and 32 bases lay between the germline ends. In DNA form, the CDR3 reads TGCAGTGCTAGTGGCGGGAACACCAGATACAGGGGGGGTCCTGACAATGAGCAGTTCTTC. Encoded protein: CSASGGNTRYRGGPDNEQFF.

This clonotype was recorded once. This chain links TRBV5-5 with TRBJ1-2; possibly TRBD1 for D (6 bases). V was pared by 4 bases and J by 6 bases, with 16 bases between. Germline V gene data show CDR1 as SGHKS and CDR2 as YYEKEE (reference sequence). The CDR3 consists of 14 residues. Written as DNA, the CDR3 is TGTGCCAGCAGCCCGACAGGTGGTTGGGATGGCTACACCTTC. Translating it yields CASSPTGGWDGYTF.

This clonotype was observed a few times. The rearrangement uses TRBV14 and TRBJ2-7, with 7 bases that match TRBD2. There are 15 residues in the CDR3. The V gene end was trimmed by 5 bases and the J gene end by 0 bases; junction bases not matched to a gene: 7. From germline, CDR1 is SGHDN and CDR2 FVKESK. CDR3 DNA: TGTGCCAGCAGCGAGCTAGCGGACAACTCCTACGAGCAGTACTTC. This codes for CASSELADNSYEQYF.